This passage covers 20 T cell receptor beta chains from one sample sequenced in a study of cytotoxic CD8 clonotypes in ibrutinib-treated CLL. The assay was immunoSEQ multiplex PCR, and TCRdb's table has in-frame clones only and misses some. The sample has over 120,000 clones; over 75% are singletons. Source: PBMCs, taken after 36 months of ibrutinib treatment. The receptors stem from a human donor with chronic lymphocytic leukemia.

The chain is built from TRBV7-9 and TRBJ2-7; 8 positions agree with TRBD1. Losses at the gene ends were 4 bases for V and 3 bases for J; bases not matched to a gene: 14. The CDR3 spans 17 residues. Germline values: CDR1 SEHNR, CDR2 FQNEAQ (reference sequence). CDR3 in DNA: TGTGCCAGCAGCTCCCCCGGGCAGGGGGCGCCCGACTACGAGCAGTACTTC. The encoded protein is CASSSPGQGAPDYEQYF.

The genes are TRBV6-5 and TRBJ1-5; no clear D. The CDR3 runs 13 residues. Germline loops: CDR1 MNHEY, CDR2 SVGAGI. V was cut by 4 bases and J by 5 bases, with 9 bases left in between. CDR3 DNA: TGTGCCAGCAGTTGGGCTGGGGATCAGCCCCAGCATTTT. Residues: CASSWAGDQPQHF.

This chain connects TRBV7-2 to TRBJ1-4, with D uncertain. The CDR3 length is 16 residues. Trimming took 4 bases from V and 0 from J, leaving 12 bases between them. CDR1 and CDR2 (germline): SGHTA, FQGNSA. For the CDR3, the DNA is TGTGCCAGCAGCTATTTACGCGGGGCAACTAATGAAAAACTGTTTTTT. Translating gives CASSYLRGATNEKLFF. Supplemented by reference TRBV7-2 and TRBJ1-4, the full variable domain reads GAGVSQSPSNKVTEKGKDVELRCDPISGHTALYWYRQSLGQGLEFLIYFQGNSAPDKSGLPSDRFSAERTGGSVSTLTIQRTQQEDSAVYLCASSYLRGATNEKLFFGSGTQLSVL.

The V and J genes are TRBV6-1 and TRBJ1-1; D is possibly TRBD1 (6 bases). The V end lost 4 bases, the J end lost 7 bases, and 13 bases lay between the germline ends. The CDR3 has 13 amino acids. The V gene's germline CDR1 is MNHNS and CDR2 SASEGT. CDR3: CASSARTVYEAFF. CDR3 nucleotides: TGTGCCAGCAGTGCACGGACAGTGTATGAAGCTTTCTTT.

This clone was counted only a few times. CDR3 residues: CASRQGADSYGYTF. CDR3 nucleotides: TGTGCCAGCAGACAGGGGGCGGATTCCTATGGCTACACCTTC. The V call is TRBV25-1, the J call TRBJ1-2; 9 bases fit TRBD1. Germline CDR1 reads MGHDK; CDR2 reads SYGVNS. This CDR3 has 14 amino acids. The trim removed 6 bases at V and 4 bases at J, leaving 6 bases unmatched.

The gene calls are TRBV2 and TRBJ1-2; D possibly corresponds to TRBD1 (5 bases). CDR3 length: 13 amino acids. V was clipped by 9 bases and J by 6 bases, with 17 bases between them. CDR1 is SNHLY and CDR2 is FYNNEI in the germline V gene. DNA for the CDR3: TGTGCCAGTACGGGACCCTCCGGCGATGGCTACACCTTC. Encoded protein: CASTGPSGDGYTF.

The chain carries TRBV11-2 and TRBJ2-7; D not resolved. Trimming removed 2 bases from V and 3 bases from J, with 14 bases in between. The CDR3 consists of 15 residues. CDR1 is SGHAT and CDR2 is FQNNGV in the germline V gene. The CDR3 nucleotides are TGTGCCAGCAGCTTAAGTGAGCGCGCAAACTACGAGCAGTACTTC. Protein sequence: CASSLSERANYEQYF.

The sample holds a few counts of this clone. CDR3 bases: TGCGCCAGCAGCTTGGGAGGTAGCGGGTTTTACGAGCAGTACTTC. Encoded protein: CASSLGGSGFYEQYF. J is TRBJ2-7 and V is TRBV5-1; 7 bases map to TRBD2. Germline V CDR1 and CDR2: SGHRS, YFSETQ. This CDR3 is 15 amino acids long. V shed 0 bases, J shed 4 bases, and the junction held 7 bases outside the gene matches.

The chain combines TRBV21-1 with TRBJ1-2; TRBD1, the table's D call, lacks a check against the DNA. TRBV21-1 is recorded as a pseudogene. CDR3 length equals 14 residues. The CDR3 bases are TGTGCCAGCAGCAACAGGGGTTCTAACTATGGCTACACCTTC. As protein: CASSNRGSNYGYTF.

V gene TRBV11-2 combines with J gene TRBJ2-5; D possibly matches TRBD1 or TRBD2 (6 bases each). CDR3 length: 15 residues. Germline V gene lookup returns CDR1 SGHAT and CDR2 FQNNGV. Deletions cut 5 bases from V and 4 bases from J, with 17 bases between. The CDR3 region has the DNA TGTGCCAGCAGCCCAACGAAGGGGGGCCGAGAGACCCAGTACTTC. This translates into CASSPTKGGRETQYF.

The gene calls are TRBV6-6 and TRBJ1-1; TRBD1 might be the D (5 bases). The germline CDR1 and CDR2 sequences are MNHNY and SVGAGI (reference sequence). CDR3 length: 12 residues. Deletions cut 6 bases from V and 9 bases from J, with 14 bases between. The chain's CDR3 is CASSSTGLQAFF. The CDR3 DNA reads as TGTGCCAGCAGCTCGACGGGACTACAAGCTTTCTTT.

A single count supports this clone. V is TRBV18 and J is TRBJ2-1; D ambiguous. This CDR3 region has 15 residues. Germline CDR1 is KGHSH and CDR2 is LQKENI. V lost 2 bases and J 7 bases, leaving 15 bases between the germline ends. CDR3 nucleotides: TGTGCCAGCTCACCAACGAGAAACGAGAGGAATGAGCAGTTCTTC. Its protein product is CASSPTRNERNEQFF.

The chain has TRBV21-1 and TRBJ2-5; the table's D call, TRBD2, was not checked against the DNA. TRBV21-1 is a recognized pseudogene. The CDR3 has 17 amino acids. CDR3 in DNA: TGTGCCAGCAGCAAAGCGCTCTGGGAGGGACGACAAGAGACCCAGTACTTC. Its translation is CASSKALWEGRQETQYF.

The rearrangement links TRBV6-4 to TRBJ2-1; no reliable D call. This CDR3 has 13 residues. The germline gives CDR1 MRHNA, CDR2 SNTAGT. V was pared by 10 bases and J by 4 bases, with 14 bases between. The CDR3 protein is CATSPGSYNEQFF. In DNA form, the CDR3 reads TGTGCCACCTCGCCCGGATCATACAATGAGCAGTTCTTC.

This clone was counted a single time. V and J are TRBV7-9 and TRBJ1-3; D is uncertain. The CDR3 is 13 amino acids. Looked up from germline, CDR1 is SEHNR and CDR2 is FQNEAQ (reference sequence). Trimming pared 1 base from V and 7 bases from J, leaving 8 bases between. CDR3 loop: CASSLGAVNTIYF. The DNA for the CDR3 is TGTGCCAGCAGCTTAGGGGCTGTCAACACCATATATTTT.

Here the CDR3 reads CASSRVTGTGEAEAFF. In DNA, the CDR3 is TGTGCCAGCAGCCGCGTTACCGGGACAGGGGAAGCTGAAGCTTTCTTT. The chain carries TRBV7-9 and TRBJ1-1; 10 bases fit TRBD1. Per the germline V gene, CDR1 is SEHNR and CDR2 is FQNEAQ (reference sequence). With V trimmed by 5 bases and J by 6 bases, 12 bases remained unmatched. This CDR3 has 16 residues.

V gene TRBV27 combines with J gene TRBJ2-7; D uncertain. CDR3 length equals 14 residues. Germline assignment: CDR1 MNHEY and CDR2 SMNVEV (reference sequence). The V end lost 7 bases, the J end lost 0 bases, and 13 bases lay between the germline ends. The CDR3 here is CASNVDGRSYEQYF. The CDR3 DNA reads as TGTGCCAGCAACGTCGACGGCCGCTCCTACGAGCAGTACTTC.

This clone has a single count. The same CDR3 also results from other DNA sequences found in this sample. The chain couples TRBV11-2 to TRBJ1-6, with unresolved D. Trimming left V 1 base short and J 2 bases short, with 6 bases between. Germline V gene data show CDR1 as SGHAT and CDR2 as FQNNGV. The length of the CDR3 is 15 residues. The CDR3 DNA reads TGTGCCAGCAGCTTAGGTCAAACCTATAATTCACCCCTCCACTTT. Protein: CASSLGQTYNSPLHF.

The chain recombines TRBV27 with TRBJ2-3; 9 bases align to TRBD1. The germline gives CDR1 MNHEY, CDR2 SMNVEV (reference sequence). This CDR3 is 17 amino acids long. The V segment lost 0 bases and the J segment 2 bases; nucleotides outside the gene matches: 6. The CDR3 DNA follows: TGTGCCAGCAGTTTATCGCACTGGGACAGGGACACAGATACGCAGTATTTT. Amino acid sequence: CASSLSHWDRDTDTQYF.

This chain links TRBV5-1 with TRBJ1-1; tentative D call: TRBD1 (6 bases). V shed 0 bases and J shed 0 bases, with 9 bases lying between them. The V gene's germline CDR1 is SGHRS and CDR2 YFSETQ. CDR3 size: 15 residues. Written as DNA, the CDR3 is TGCGCCAGCAGCTTGGGGGCAGGGGTGAACACTGAAGCTTTCTTT. It encodes CASSLGAGVNTEAFF. The full variable domain, rest sourced from reference TRBV5-1 and TRBJ1-1, is KAGVTQTPRYLIKTRGQQVTLSCSPISGHRSVSWYQQTPGQGLQFLFEYFSETQRNKGNFPGRFSGRQFSNSRSEMNVSTLELGDSALYLCASSLGAGVNTEAFFGQGTRLTVV.